This T cell receptor (beta chain) was identified during a study of T cells in Graves' hyperthyroidism and ophthalmopathy. Study-wide results and caveats: Onset of ophthalmopathy came a median 6.5 months after the model predicted it.

This clonotype was seen a handful of times. Its antigen is as yet unknown. CDR1 and CDR2 (germline): MNHNS, SASEGT. The ends were cut back, 5 bases at V and 6 bases at J, with 10 bases in the middle. The CDR3 covers 12 residues. TCR beta CDR3 regions were amplified from RNA. First-round RT-PCR of the TCR CDR3 relied on the HTBI primer set. Using its own MiXCR run on the multiplex PCR reads, TCRdb lists one record per CDR3 protein. The table includes approximately 610,000 distinct CDR3 sequences, roughly 17% detected once. The PBMCs were sourced from fresh peripheral blood (about 10 ml). This chain connects TRBV6-1 to TRBJ2-5; D might be TRBD1 (6 bases). Source material: blood. The clonotype originates from a woman aged 18 to 35 with Graves' hyperthyroidism. The CDR3 sequence: CASSQGSKTQYF. Here the CDR3 DNA reads TGTGCCAGCAGTCAGGGGTCGAAGACCCAGTACTTC.